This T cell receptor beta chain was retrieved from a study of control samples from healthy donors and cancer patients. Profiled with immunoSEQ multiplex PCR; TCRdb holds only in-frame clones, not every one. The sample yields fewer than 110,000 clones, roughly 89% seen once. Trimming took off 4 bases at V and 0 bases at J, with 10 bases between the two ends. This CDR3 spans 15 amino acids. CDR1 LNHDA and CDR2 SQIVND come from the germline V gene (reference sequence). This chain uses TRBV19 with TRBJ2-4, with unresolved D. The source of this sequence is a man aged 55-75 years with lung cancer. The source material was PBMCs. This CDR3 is CASSNKGIAKNIQYF. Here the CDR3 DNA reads TGTGCCAGTAGTAATAAGGGTATAGCCAAAAACATTCAGTACTTC.